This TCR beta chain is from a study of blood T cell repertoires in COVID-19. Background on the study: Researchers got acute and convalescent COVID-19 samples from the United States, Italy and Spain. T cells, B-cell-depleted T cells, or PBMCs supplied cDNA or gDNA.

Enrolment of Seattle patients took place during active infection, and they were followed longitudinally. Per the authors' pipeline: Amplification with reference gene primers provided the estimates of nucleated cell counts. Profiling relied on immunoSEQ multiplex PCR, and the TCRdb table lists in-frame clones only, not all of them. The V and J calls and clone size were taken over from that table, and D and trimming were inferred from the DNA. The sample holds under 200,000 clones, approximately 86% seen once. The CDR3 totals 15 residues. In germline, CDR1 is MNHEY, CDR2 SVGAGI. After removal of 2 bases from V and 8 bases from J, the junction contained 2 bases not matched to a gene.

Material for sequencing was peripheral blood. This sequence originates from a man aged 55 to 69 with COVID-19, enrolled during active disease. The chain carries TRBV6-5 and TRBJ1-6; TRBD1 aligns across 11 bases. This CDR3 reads CASSYEGQGDSPLHF. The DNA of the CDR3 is TGTGCCAGCAGTTACGAGGGACAGGGGGATTCACCCCTCCACTTT.